This T cell receptor beta chain originates from a study of blood T cells in healthy people across ages. Study-level information: About one barcoded beta molecule was captured per two T cells (by template switching). Study results and limitations: A greater number of naive CD4+ cells and higher diversity distinguished long-lived donors from aged donors.

Combining a sample-barcoded 5' primer with a J-beta primer mix, a second PCR ran for about 7 to 11 cycles. TCRdb re-derived calls from the 5' RACE reads in MiXCR, one entry per CDR3 protein. In the table there are under 1,100,000 distinct CDR3 sequences, 25% of which are singletons. The CDR3 extends over 15 amino acids. Trimming cost V 0 bases and J 2 bases, with 9 bases left between them. Germline loops: CDR1 MNHNY, CDR2 SVGAGI (reference sequence). With regard to this clonotype: What it recognizes is unknown.

The data were also submitted as part of a second study, on T cells of mothers and their children. That report notes: The authors detected no persistent microchimeric T cell clones.

The specimen sequenced was blood. This clonotype was sampled from a girl aged 2-10 years in good health. The chain carries TRBV6-6 and TRBJ2-3; D ambiguous. CDR3 coding DNA: TGTGCCAGCAGTTACTCGATGACGTACACAGATACGCAGTATTTT. Translation gives CASSYSMTYTDTQYF.